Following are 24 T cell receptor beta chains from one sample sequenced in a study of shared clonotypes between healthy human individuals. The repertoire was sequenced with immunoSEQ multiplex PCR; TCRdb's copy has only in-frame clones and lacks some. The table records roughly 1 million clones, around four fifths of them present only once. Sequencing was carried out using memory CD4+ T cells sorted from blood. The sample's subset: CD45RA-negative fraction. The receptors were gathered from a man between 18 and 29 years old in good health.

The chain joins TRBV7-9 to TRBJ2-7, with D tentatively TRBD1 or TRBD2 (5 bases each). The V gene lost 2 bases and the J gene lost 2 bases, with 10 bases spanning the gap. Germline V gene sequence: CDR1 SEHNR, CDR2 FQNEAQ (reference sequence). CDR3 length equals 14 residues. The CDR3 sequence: CASSLRDRPYEQYF. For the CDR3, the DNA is TGTGCCAGCAGCTTAAGGGACCGACCCTACGAGCAGTACTTC.

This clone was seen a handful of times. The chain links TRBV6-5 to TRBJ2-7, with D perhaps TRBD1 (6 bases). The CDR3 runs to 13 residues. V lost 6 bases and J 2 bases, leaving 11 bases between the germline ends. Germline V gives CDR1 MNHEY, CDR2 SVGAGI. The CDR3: CASRPGQTYEQYF. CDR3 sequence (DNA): TGTGCCAGCAGGCCGGGACAAACCTACGAGCAGTACTTC.

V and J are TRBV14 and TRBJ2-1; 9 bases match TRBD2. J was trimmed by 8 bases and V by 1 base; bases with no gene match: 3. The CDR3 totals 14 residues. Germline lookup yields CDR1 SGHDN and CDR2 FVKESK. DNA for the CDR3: TGTGCCAGCAGCCAAGCGCTAGCGGGGTATGAGCAGTTCTTC. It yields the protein CASSQALAGYEQFF.

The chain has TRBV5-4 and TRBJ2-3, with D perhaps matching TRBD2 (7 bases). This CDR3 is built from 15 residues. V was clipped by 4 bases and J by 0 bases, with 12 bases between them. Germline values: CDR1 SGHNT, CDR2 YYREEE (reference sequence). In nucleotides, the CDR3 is TGTGCCAGCAGCCAAGGGGGGGGCAGCACAGATACGCAGTATTTT. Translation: CASSQGGGSTDTQYF. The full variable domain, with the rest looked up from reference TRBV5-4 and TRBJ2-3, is ETGVTQSPTHLIKTRGQQVTLRCSSQSGHNTVSWYQQALGQGPQFIFQYYREEENGRGNFPPRFSGLQFPNYSSELNVNALELDDSALYLCASSQGGGSTDTQYFGPGTRLTVL.

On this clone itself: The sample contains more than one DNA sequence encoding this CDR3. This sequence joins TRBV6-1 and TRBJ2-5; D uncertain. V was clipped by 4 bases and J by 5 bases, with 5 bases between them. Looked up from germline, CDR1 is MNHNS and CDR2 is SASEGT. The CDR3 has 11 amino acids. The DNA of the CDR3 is TGTGCCAGCAGTGCTAAGGAGACCCAGTACTTC. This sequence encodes CASSAKETQYF.

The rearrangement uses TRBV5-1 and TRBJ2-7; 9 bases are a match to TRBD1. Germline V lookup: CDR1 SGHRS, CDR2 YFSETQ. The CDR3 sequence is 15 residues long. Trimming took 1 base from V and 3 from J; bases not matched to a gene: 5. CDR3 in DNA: TGCGCCAGCAGCTTGAGGCAGGACAGGGGCTACGAGCAGTACTTC. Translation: CASSLRQDRGYEQYF.

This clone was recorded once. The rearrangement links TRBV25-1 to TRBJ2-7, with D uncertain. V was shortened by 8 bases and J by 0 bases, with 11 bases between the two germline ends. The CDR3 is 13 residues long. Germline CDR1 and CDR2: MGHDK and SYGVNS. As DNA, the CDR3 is TGTGCCAGCGGAAGGACGGGCTCCTACGAGCAGTACTTC. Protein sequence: CASGRTGSYEQYF.

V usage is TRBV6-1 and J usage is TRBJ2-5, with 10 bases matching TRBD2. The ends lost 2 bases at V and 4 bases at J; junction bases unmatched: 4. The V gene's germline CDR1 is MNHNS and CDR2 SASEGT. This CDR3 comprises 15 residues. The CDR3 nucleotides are TGTGCCAGCAGTGAACTCAGCGGGGGGGCAGAGACCCAGTACTTC. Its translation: CASSELSGGAETQYF.

The CDR3 reads CASSRDSEVYEQYF. In nucleotides, the CDR3 is TGTGCCAGCAGCCGAGACAGTGAGGTCTACGAGCAGTACTTC. The V gene is TRBV5-6, the J gene TRBJ2-7, with a tentative D call TRBD1 (5 bases). Per the germline V gene, CDR1 is SGHDT and CDR2 is YYEEEE. This CDR3 is built from 14 residues. Trimming shortened V by 4 bases and J by 3 bases, and 14 bases separated the two germline ends.

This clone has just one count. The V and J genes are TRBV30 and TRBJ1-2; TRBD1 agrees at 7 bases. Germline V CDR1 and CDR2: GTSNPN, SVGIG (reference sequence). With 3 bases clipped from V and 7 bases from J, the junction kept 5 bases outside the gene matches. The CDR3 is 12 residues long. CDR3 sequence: CAWRLPGGGYTF. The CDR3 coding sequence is TGTGCCTGGAGACTCCCAGGGGGTGGCTACACCTTC.

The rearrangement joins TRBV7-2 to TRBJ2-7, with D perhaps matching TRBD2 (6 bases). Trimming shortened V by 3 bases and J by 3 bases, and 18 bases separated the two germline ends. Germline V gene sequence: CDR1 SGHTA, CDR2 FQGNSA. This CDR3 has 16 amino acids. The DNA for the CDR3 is TGTGCCAGCAGCTTTCGTAGCGGAGAAGGGAACTACGAGCAGTACTTC. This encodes CASSFRSGEGNYEQYF.

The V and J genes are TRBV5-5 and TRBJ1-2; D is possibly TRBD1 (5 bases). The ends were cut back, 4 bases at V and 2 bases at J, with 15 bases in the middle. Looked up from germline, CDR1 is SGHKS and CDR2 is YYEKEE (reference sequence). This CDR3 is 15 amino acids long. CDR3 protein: CASSRDPTWNYGYTF. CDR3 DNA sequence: TGTGCCAGCAGCCGGGACCCAACGTGGAACTATGGCTACACCTTC.

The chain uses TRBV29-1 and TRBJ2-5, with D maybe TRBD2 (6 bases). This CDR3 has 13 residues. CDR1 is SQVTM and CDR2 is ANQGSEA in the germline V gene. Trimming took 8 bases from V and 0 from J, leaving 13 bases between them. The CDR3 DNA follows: TGCAGCATGGGGGGAGAGAACCAAGAGACCCAGTACTTC. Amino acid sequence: CSMGGENQETQYF.

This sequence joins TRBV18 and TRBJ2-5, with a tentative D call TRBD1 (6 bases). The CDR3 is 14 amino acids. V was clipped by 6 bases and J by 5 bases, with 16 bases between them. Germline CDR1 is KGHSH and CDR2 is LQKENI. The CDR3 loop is CASSTTGSGETQYF. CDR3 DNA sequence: TGTGCCAGCTCGACCACAGGGTCGGGGGAGACCCAGTACTTC.

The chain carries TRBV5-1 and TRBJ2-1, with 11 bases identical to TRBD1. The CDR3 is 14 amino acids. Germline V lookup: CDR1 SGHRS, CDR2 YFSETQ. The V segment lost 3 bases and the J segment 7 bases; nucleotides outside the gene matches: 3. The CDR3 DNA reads TGCGCCAGCAGCTACGGACAGGGGGCGAATGAGCAGTTCTTC. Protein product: CASSYGQGANEQFF.

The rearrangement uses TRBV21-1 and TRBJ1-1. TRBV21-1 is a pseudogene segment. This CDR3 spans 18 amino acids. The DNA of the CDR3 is TGTGCCAGCAGCAAAACATCCCTACCGGGGGCGGGTGACACTGAAGCTTTCTTT. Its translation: CASSKTSLPGAGDTEAFF.

CDR3 nucleotide sequence: TGTGCCAGCAGCCTCAACCTCTACGAGCAGTACTTC. Amino acid sequence: CASSLNLYEQYF. J is TRBJ2-7 and V is TRBV7-8; D remains unclear. The CDR3 consists of 12 residues. Looked up from germline, CDR1 is SGHVS and CDR2 is FQNEAQ. V lost 5 bases, J lost 3 bases, and 8 bases lay in between.

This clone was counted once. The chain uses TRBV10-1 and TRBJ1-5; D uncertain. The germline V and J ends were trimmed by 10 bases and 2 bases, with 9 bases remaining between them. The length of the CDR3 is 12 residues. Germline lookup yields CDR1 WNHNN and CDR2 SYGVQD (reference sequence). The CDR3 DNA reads TGCGCCACCGTTCGTGGCAATCAGCCCCAGCATTTT. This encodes CATVRGNQPQHF.

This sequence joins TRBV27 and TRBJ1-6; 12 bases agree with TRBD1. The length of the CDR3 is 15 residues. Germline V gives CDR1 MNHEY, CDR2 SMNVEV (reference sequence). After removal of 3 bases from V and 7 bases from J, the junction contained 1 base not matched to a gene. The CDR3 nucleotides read TGTGCCAGCAGTTTGGGGACAGGGGGCAATTCACCCCTCCACTTT. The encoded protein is CASSLGTGGNSPLHF.

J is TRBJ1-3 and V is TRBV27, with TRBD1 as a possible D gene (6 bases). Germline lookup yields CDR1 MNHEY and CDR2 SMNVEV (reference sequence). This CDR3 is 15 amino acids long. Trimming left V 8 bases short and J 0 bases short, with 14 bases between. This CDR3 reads CASGGGTNSGNTIYF. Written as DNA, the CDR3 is TGTGCCAGCGGGGGGGGCACAAACTCTGGAAACACCATATATTTT.

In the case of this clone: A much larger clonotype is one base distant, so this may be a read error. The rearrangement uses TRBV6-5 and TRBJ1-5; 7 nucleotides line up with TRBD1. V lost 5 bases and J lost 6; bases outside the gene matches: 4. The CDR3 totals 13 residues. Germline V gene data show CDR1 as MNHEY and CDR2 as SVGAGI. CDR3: CASSKGASQPQHF. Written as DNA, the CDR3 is TGTGCCAGCAGTAAGGGGGCTAGTCAGCCCCAGCATTTT.

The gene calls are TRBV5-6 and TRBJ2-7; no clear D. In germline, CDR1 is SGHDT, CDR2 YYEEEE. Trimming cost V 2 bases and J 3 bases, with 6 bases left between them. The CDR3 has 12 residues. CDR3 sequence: CASSLQYYEQYF. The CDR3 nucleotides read TGTGCCAGCAGCTTACAGTACTACGAGCAGTACTTC.

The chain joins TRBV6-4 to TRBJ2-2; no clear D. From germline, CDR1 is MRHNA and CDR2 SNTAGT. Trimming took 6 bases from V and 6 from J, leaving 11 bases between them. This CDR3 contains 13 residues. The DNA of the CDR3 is TGTGCCAGCAGGCCTGGGATCGCCGGGGAGCTGTTTTTT. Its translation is CASRPGIAGELFF.

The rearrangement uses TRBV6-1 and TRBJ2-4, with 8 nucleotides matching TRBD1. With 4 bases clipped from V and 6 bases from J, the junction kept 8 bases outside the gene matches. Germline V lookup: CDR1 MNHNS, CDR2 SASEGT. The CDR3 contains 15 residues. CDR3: CASSGQGIFGNIQYF. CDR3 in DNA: TGTGCCAGCAGTGGACAGGGGATTTTCGGAAACATTCAGTACTTC.